Below are 14 T cell receptor beta chains sequenced from a single sample in a study of cytomegalovirus exposure and HLA in healthy donors. Both 60 Vbeta primers and 13 Jbeta primers went into the PCR. Assay: immunoSEQ multiplex PCR; the TCRdb copy retains only in-frame clones and omits some. Of 100,000 to 150,000 clones listed, roughly a sixth are singletons. The sequencing input was PBMCs. Source of these receptors: a female donor in good health and CMV-seropositive.

Concerning this clone itself: At one of its ends the junction is not consistent with the germline gene, which may arise from a read error. This rearrangement joins TRBV29-1 to TRBJ2-7; D is uncertain. This CDR3 is built from 13 residues. Germline loops: CDR1 SQVTM, CDR2 ANQGSEA. The CDR3 here is CSVATFSTHEQCF. Here the CDR3 DNA reads TGCAGCGTTGCGACTTTCAGTACCCACGAGCAGTGCTTC.

This clone has only a few counts. The rearrangement uses TRBV19 and TRBJ2-5; D is possibly TRBD2 (5 bases). Germline values: CDR1 LNHDA, CDR2 SQIVND (reference sequence). Trimming took 3 bases from V and 2 from J, leaving 13 bases between them. The CDR3 sequence is 15 residues long. The CDR3 DNA reads TGTGCCAGTAGTATTTTATTTGGCGGGCAAGAGACCCAGTACTTC. Its protein product is CASSILFGGQETQYF.

The CDR3, as DNA: TGTGCCAGCACCTACGGTACTACTAGCGTCTACAATGAGCAGTTCTTC. Amino acid sequence: CASTYGTTSVYNEQFF. V gene TRBV6-6 combines with J gene TRBJ2-1; TRBD2 matches 7 bases. The germline gives CDR1 MNHNY, CDR2 SVGAGI (reference sequence). The CDR3 has 16 amino acids. Trimming took 7 bases from V and 3 from J; bases not matched to a gene: 12.

This chain connects TRBV7-9 to TRBJ2-1; 7 bases are shared with TRBD2. This CDR3 comprises 14 residues. Germline CDR1 reads SEHNR; CDR2 reads FQNEAQ (reference sequence). This chain's CDR3 is CANDGGGVYNEQFF. In DNA, the CDR3 is TGTGCAAATGACGGCGGGGGAGTTTACAATGAGCAGTTCTTC.

J is TRBJ2-1 and V is TRBV27; 8 nucleotides agree with TRBD1. With 3 bases clipped from V and 7 bases from J, the junction kept 2 bases outside the gene matches. This CDR3 has 13 amino acids. Germline loops: CDR1 MNHEY, CDR2 SMNVEV (reference sequence). Here the CDR3 reads CASSLGQVNEQFF. The CDR3, as DNA: TGTGCCAGCAGTTTGGGACAGGTAAATGAGCAGTTCTTC.

This clone appeared a few times. This sequence joins TRBV5-5 and TRBJ2-1; tentatively, D is TRBD1 (6 bases). V was shortened by 0 bases and J by 0 bases, with 7 bases between the two germline ends. The CDR3 spans 15 residues. Per germline, CDR1 SGHKS and CDR2 YYEKEE (reference sequence). The CDR3: CASSLDRDSYNEQFF. As DNA, the CDR3 is TGTGCCAGCAGCTTGGACAGGGACTCCTACAATGAGCAGTTCTTC. The whole variable domain, filled in from reference TRBV5-5 and TRBJ2-1, reads DAGVTQSPTHLIKTRGQQVTLRCSPISGHKSVSWYQQVLGQGPQFIFQYYEKEERGRGNFPDRFSARQFPNYSSELNVNALLLGDSALYLCASSLDRDSYNEQFFGPGTRLTVL.

V gene TRBV28 combines with J gene TRBJ1-2; 7 nucleotides match TRBD1. Per the germline V gene, CDR1 is MDHEN and CDR2 is SYDVKM. V gave up 5 bases and J gave up 4 bases; unmatched junction bases: 10. The CDR3 sequence is 15 residues long. The chain's CDR3 is CASSPQDRLLYGYTF. The CDR3 region has the DNA TGTGCCAGCAGTCCACAGGACAGGCTCCTCTATGGCTACACCTTC.

This sequence joins TRBV29-1 and TRBJ2-2, with D perhaps matching TRBD1 (5 bases). Germline values: CDR1 SQVTM, CDR2 ANQGSEA. V lost 4 bases and J lost 7, with 10 bases in between. The CDR3 extends over 12 amino acids. The CDR3 DNA follows: TGCAGCGTTGCTTTAAGGGGCGGGGAGCTGTTTTTT. Translated, it gives CSVALRGGELFF.

The genes are TRBV18 and TRBJ2-5; a possible D gene is TRBD1 (6 bases). The CDR3 is 16 amino acids. Trimming removed 3 bases from V and 2 bases from J, with 16 bases in between. Germline loops: CDR1 KGHSH, CDR2 LQKENI. CDR3 amino acids: CASSPQDSLHQETQYF. As DNA, the CDR3 is TGTGCCAGCTCACCTCAGGACAGTCTCCATCAAGAGACCCAGTACTTC.

This clone was counted only a few times. The chain recombines TRBV9 with TRBJ2-2; 8 positions match TRBD1. V lost 5 bases to trimming and J lost 2 bases; unmatched junction nucleotides: 2. Germline assignment: CDR1 SGDLS and CDR2 YYNGEE. The length of the CDR3 is 14 residues. The CDR3 DNA sequence: TGTGCCAGCAGGGACAGGGTTAACACCGGGGAGCTGTTTTTT. This sequence encodes CASRDRVNTGELFF.

This clone was observed a few times. The chain couples TRBV5-1 to TRBJ2-1; 8 bases match TRBD2. CDR3 length equals 15 residues. In germline, CDR1 is SGHRS, CDR2 YFSETQ. V was pared by 2 bases and J by 0 bases, with 1 base of the junction left unmatched. The CDR3 bases are TGCGCCAGCAGCTTAAGCGGGGGCTCCTACAATGAGCAGTTCTTC. It translates to CASSLSGGSYNEQFF.

J is TRBJ2-7 and V is TRBV4-1, with D possibly being TRBD2 (5 bases). The CDR3 length is 13 residues. V lost 5 bases and J 4 bases, leaving 12 bases between the germline ends. The germline V gene encodes CDR1 MGHRA and CDR2 YSYEKL. Here the CDR3 DNA reads TGCGCCAGCAGCACGCAATCGGGGTACGAGCAGTACTTC. Its translation: CASSTQSGYEQYF.

This clone occurred a few times. The chain recombines TRBV7-2 with TRBJ2-7, with D possibly matching TRBD1 (6 bases). This CDR3 is built from 15 residues. Deletions cut 1 base from V and 1 base from J, with 11 bases between. Germline-derived CDR1 and CDR2 are SGHTA and FQGNSA. The DNA for the CDR3 is TGTGCCAGCAGCTTAGAAAGGACAGCTTCCTACGAGCAGTACTTC. Encoded protein: CASSLERTASYEQYF.

The V and J genes are TRBV6-4 and TRBJ2-2, with D unclear. The germline gives CDR1 MRHNA, CDR2 SNTAGT. The germline V and J ends were trimmed by 5 bases and 3 bases, with 10 bases remaining between them. The CDR3 has 14 residues. In nucleotides, the CDR3 is TGTGCCAGCAGTTCCTTCTATGACACCGGGGAGCTGTTTTTT. The encoded protein is CASSSFYDTGELFF.